Below are 23 T cell receptor beta chains sequenced from a single sample in a study of human T cells and chemical hapten exposure. TCRdb reprocessed the RACE reads via MiXCR and lists one record per CDR3 protein. The sample contains 97,000 or so distinct CDR3 sequences, about 28% of which appear only once. Time point specified: patch test 3, about 24 weeks after DPC sensitization. Noted treatment: therapeutic diphenylcyclopropenone sensitization with weekly scalp DPC. The sequencing used whole blood, collected in connection with sensitization to the hapten diphenylcyclopropenone (DPC). The receptors were gathered from a man aged 35 to 55 with alopecia areata. Some clones in this sample may be carry-over from other donors' samples.

This clonotype was detected many times. This sequence joins TRBV4-3 and TRBJ2-7, with D perhaps matching TRBD1 (7 bases). In germline, CDR1 is LGHNA, CDR2 YSLEER. V shed 0 bases and J shed 5 bases, with 17 bases lying between them. CDR3 size: 16 residues. This CDR3 reads CASSQDLAGGFDEQYF. DNA of the CDR3: TGCGCCAGCAGCCAAGATTTGGCAGGGGGGTTTGACGAGCAGTACTTC.

The CDR3 is CASSLGMGQNQPQHF. For the CDR3, the DNA is TGTGCCAGCAGCTTAGGGATGGGACAGAATCAGCCCCAGCATTTT. The chain couples TRBV7-9 to TRBJ1-5, with 7 bases matching TRBD1. The length of the CDR3 is 15 residues. Trimming removed 1 base from V and 4 bases from J; junction bases left unmatched: 4. Germline CDR1 and CDR2: SEHNR and FQNEAQ (reference sequence).

This clonotype was picked up many times. The rearrangement joins TRBV27 to TRBJ2-1; no clear D. The CDR3 has 14 amino acids. CDR1 is MNHEY, CDR2 SMNVEV, per germline (reference sequence). V shed 5 bases and J shed 0 bases, with 8 bases lying between them. This CDR3 reads CASSVPPSYNEQFF. The CDR3 DNA reads as TGTGCCAGCAGTGTCCCTCCCTCCTACAATGAGCAGTTCTTC.

The gene calls are TRBV15 and TRBJ2-1; no definite D call. V was cut by 3 bases and J by 0 bases, with 12 bases left in between. This CDR3 is built from 16 residues. The germline gives CDR1 LNHNV, CDR2 YYDKDF (reference sequence). CDR3 coding DNA: TGTGCCACCAGCAGGTACGGCGGCAGCTCCTACAATGAGCAGTTCTTC. This sequence encodes CATSRYGGSSYNEQFF. Using reference TRBV15 and TRBJ2-1 for the parts outside the CDR3, the full variable domain is DAMVIQNPRYQVTQFGKPVTLSCSQTLNHNVMYWYQQKSSQAPKLLFHYYDKDFNNEADTPDNFQSRRPNTSFCFLDIRSPGLGDTAMYLCATSRYGGSSYNEQFFGPGTRLTVL.

This clonotype was recorded a few times. The DNA for the CDR3 is TGCAGTGCTAGTTTCAGTTCTAACTATGGCTACACCTTC. Protein sequence: CSASFSSNYGYTF. The J gene is TRBJ1-2, the V gene TRBV20-1; no firm D call. Germline V CDR1 and CDR2: DFQATT, SNEGSKA (reference sequence). This CDR3 comprises 13 residues. V was shortened by 3 bases and J by 0 bases, with 8 bases between the two germline ends.

This clonotype was seen more than once but under ten times. The chain links TRBV4-2 to TRBJ1-1; D perhaps matches TRBD1 (5 bases). Germline CDR1 and CDR2: LGHNA and YNFKEQ. The CDR3 has 14 amino acids. V was pared by 3 bases and J by 3 bases, with 11 bases between. CDR3 in DNA: TGTGCCAGCAGCCAGACAGTCAGAGACACTGAAGCTTTCTTT. The encoded protein is CASSQTVRDTEAFF.

In its sample, this clonotype was seen a few times. This chain uses TRBV5-6 with TRBJ2-3, with 7 nucleotides matching TRBD1. Germline CDR1 and CDR2: SGHDT and YYEEEE. The CDR3 spans 16 residues. V lost 0 bases and J lost 5; bases outside the gene matches: 9. CDR3 in DNA: TGTGCCAGCAGCTTGGAAGCGACAGGGCCTGGAGATACGCAGTATTTT. Protein sequence: CASSLEATGPGDTQYF. The entire variable domain, with the rest obtained from reference TRBV5-6 and TRBJ2-3, is as follows: DAGVTQSPTHLIKTRGQQVTLRCSPKSGHDTVSWYQQALGQGPQFIFQYYEEEERQRGNFPDRFSGHQFPNYSSELNVNALLLGDSALYLCASSLEATGPGDTQYFGPGTRLTVL.

This clonotype was counted at least ten times. The V call is TRBV20-1, the J call TRBJ2-2, with a possible D match to TRBD1 (5 bases). The length of the CDR3 is 15 residues. V was cut by 3 bases and J by 0 bases, with 11 bases left in between. Germline V gives CDR1 DFQATT, CDR2 SNEGSKA (reference sequence). The CDR3 region is CSARAGNTNTGELFF. The CDR3 DNA reads as TGCAGTGCTAGGGCAGGGAACACGAACACCGGGGAGCTGTTTTTT.

The chain couples TRBV29-1 to TRBJ2-7; maybe TRBD2 (6 bases). The CDR3 sequence is 11 residues long. With 6 bases removed from V and 4 bases from J, the gap between germline ends came to 10 bases. The germline V gene has CDR1 SQVTM and CDR2 ANQGSEA. CDR3 sequence: CSVGRSYEQYF. CDR3 DNA: TGCAGCGTGGGGAGGTCGTACGAGCAGTACTTC.

This clonotype appeared a few times. The V call is TRBV28, the J call TRBJ2-7, with 7 nucleotides matching TRBD1. V shed 5 bases, J shed 0 bases, and the junction held 7 bases outside the gene matches. This CDR3 has 15 residues. CDR1 and CDR2 from the germline V gene are MDHEN and SYDVKM. CDR3 bases: TGTGCCAGCAGTCCAGGGGGACCCGACTCCTACGAGCAGTACTTC. This codes for CASSPGGPDSYEQYF.

CDR3 region: CASTLILRQGLSGANVLTF. In DNA form, the CDR3 reads TGTGCCAGCACCTTAATTCTCCGACAGGGTCTCTCTGGGGCCAACGTCCTGACTTTC. The rearrangement uses TRBV27 and TRBJ2-6; 7 bases map to TRBD1. The CDR3 totals 19 residues. Germline CDR1 and CDR2: MNHEY and SMNVEV (reference sequence). The junction had 15 bases not matched to a gene; V was cut back by 7 bases and J by 0 bases.

The genes are TRBV29-1 and TRBJ1-4, with TRBD1 matching 9 bases. V shed 4 bases and J 8 bases; nucleotides not matched to a gene: 8. The germline V gene has CDR1 SQVTM and CDR2 ANQGSEA. This CDR3 has 14 residues. The CDR3 spells CSVVVQGAGEKLFF. Written as DNA, the CDR3 is TGCAGCGTTGTGGTACAGGGGGCCGGCGAAAAACTGTTTTTT.

V gene TRBV6-2 or TRBV6-3 combines with J gene TRBJ2-3, with 11 nucleotides matching TRBD2. This CDR3 comprises 18 residues. Germline lookup yields CDR1 MNHEY and CDR2 SVGEGT. V trimming: 0 bases; J trimming: 4 bases; junction bases outside the gene matches: 9. The CDR3 loop is CASSYSRASGRIADTQYF. The CDR3, as DNA: TGTGCCAGCAGTTACTCGAGGGCTAGCGGGAGGATAGCAGATACGCAGTATTTT.

This clonotype has more than one count but fewer than ten. This rearrangement joins TRBV7-8 to TRBJ2-2; D remains unclear. Deletions cut 5 bases from V and 1 base from J, with 8 bases between. Germline values: CDR1 SGHVS, CDR2 FQNEAQ. The CDR3 runs to 14 residues. The CDR3 DNA reads as TGTGCCAGCAGCCCAAGACAGAACACCGGGGAGCTGTTTTTT. Translating it yields CASSPRQNTGELFF.

This clonotype turned up a few times. This chain uses TRBV5-1 with TRBJ2-1; D unresolved. The germline V and J ends were trimmed by 0 bases and 8 bases, with 9 bases remaining between them. There are 13 residues in the CDR3. In germline, CDR1 is SGHRS, CDR2 YFSETQ. CDR3 loop: CASSLGPEHEQFF. DNA for the CDR3: TGCGCCAGCAGCTTGGGACCGGAGCATGAGCAGTTCTTC. Full variable domain (rest looked up from reference TRBV5-1 and TRBJ2-1): KAGVTQTPRYLIKTRGQQVTLSCSPISGHRSVSWYQQTPGQGLQFLFEYFSETQRNKGNFPGRFSGRQFSNSRSEMNVSTLELGDSALYLCASSLGPEHEQFFGPGTRLTVL.

The chain is built from TRBV7-9 and TRBJ2-7, with 11 bases identical to TRBD2. After removal of 5 bases from V and 6 bases from J, the junction contained 9 bases not matched to a gene. The CDR3 covers 15 residues. Germline assignment: CDR1 SEHNR and CDR2 FQNEAQ (reference sequence). The CDR3 sequence is CASSRPSGRLGEQYF. The CDR3 region has the DNA TGTGCCAGCAGCCGACCTAGCGGGAGGCTGGGCGAGCAGTACTTC.

This clonotype was seen more than once but under ten times. This chain links TRBV20-1 with TRBJ2-3; no definite D call. Between the trimmed V and J ends, which lost 5 bases and 3 bases, there was a span of 15 bases. The CDR3 length is 14 residues. The germline V gene has CDR1 DFQATT and CDR2 SNEGSKA (reference sequence). CDR3 nucleotide sequence: TGCAGTGCTCGGACGGCGGCGGTGACAGATACGCAGTATTTT. It is translated as CSARTAAVTDTQYF.

This clonotype was counted only a few times. The V and J genes are TRBV7-2 and TRBJ2-7; maybe TRBD2 (6 bases). Germline-derived CDR1 and CDR2 are SGHTA and FQGNSA. CDR3 length: 17 amino acids. Between the trimmed V and J ends, which lost 3 bases and 2 bases, there was a span of 20 bases. The CDR3 region has the DNA TGTGCCAGCAGCTTGGGGCGAGGGGTAGCGGCAACCTACGAGCAGTACTTC. Translating it yields CASSLGRGVAATYEQYF.

This clonotype occurred a few times. The chain uses TRBV4-3 and TRBJ1-5; tentative D call: TRBD1 (5 bases). Germline assignment: CDR1 LGHNA and CDR2 YSLEER. The CDR3 has 16 amino acids. V gave up 0 bases and J gave up 3 bases, with 12 bases separating them. CDR3: CASSQDVGASNQPQHF. Here the CDR3 DNA reads TGCGCCAGCAGCCAAGATGTCGGGGCTTCCAATCAGCCCCAGCATTTT.

The CDR3 loop reads CASSFIGSEAFF. The CDR3 nucleotides are TGTGCCAGCAGTTTTATAGGATCTGAAGCTTTCTTT. This sequence joins TRBV27 and TRBJ1-1; D call uncertain. Germline V CDR1 and CDR2: MNHEY, SMNVEV (reference sequence). The ends were cut back, 3 bases at V and 6 bases at J, with 8 bases in the middle. The CDR3 has 12 residues.

The chain joins TRBV5-1 to TRBJ2-5, with D unclear. CDR1 is SGHRS and CDR2 is YFSETQ in the germline V gene. V was shortened by 0 bases and J by 5 bases, with 5 bases between the two germline ends. The CDR3 is 12 amino acids. The CDR3 region is CASSLARETQYF. In nucleotides, the CDR3 is TGCGCCAGCAGCTTGGCCCGGGAGACCCAGTACTTC.

This clonotype was detected a few times. J is TRBJ2-3 and V is TRBV11-2, with 13 bases matching TRBD2. Germline-derived CDR1 and CDR2 are SGHAT and FQNNGV. This CDR3 has 18 amino acids. With V trimmed by 5 bases and J by 7 bases, 15 bases remained unmatched. CDR3 residues: CASSKTSGRAAQGYTQYF. Here the CDR3 DNA reads TGTGCCAGCAGCAAAACTAGCGGGAGGGCCGCACAGGGCTATACGCAGTATTTT.

This chain uses TRBV9 with TRBJ2-1; 16 bases are a match to TRBD2. The CDR3 has 19 amino acids. CDR1 is SGDLS, CDR2 YYNGEE, per germline. V lost 4 bases and J lost 0; bases outside the gene matches: 7. CDR3 sequence reads: CASSYPGLAGGSSYNEQFF. The CDR3 nucleotides read TGTGCCAGCAGCTACCCGGGACTAGCGGGAGGGAGCTCCTACAATGAGCAGTTCTTC.